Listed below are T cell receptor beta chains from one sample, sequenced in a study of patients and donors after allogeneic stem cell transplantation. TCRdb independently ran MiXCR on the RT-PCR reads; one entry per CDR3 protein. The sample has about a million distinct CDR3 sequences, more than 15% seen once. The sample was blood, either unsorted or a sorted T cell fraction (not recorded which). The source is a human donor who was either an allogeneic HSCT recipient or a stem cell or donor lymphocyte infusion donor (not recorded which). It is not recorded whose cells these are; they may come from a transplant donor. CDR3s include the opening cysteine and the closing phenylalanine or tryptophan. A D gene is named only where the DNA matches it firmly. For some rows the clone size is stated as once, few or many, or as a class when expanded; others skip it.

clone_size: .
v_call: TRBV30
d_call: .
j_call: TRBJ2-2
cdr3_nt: TGTGCCTGGAGTGACCGCTACACCGGGGAGCTGTTTTTT
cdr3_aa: CAWSDRYTGELFF

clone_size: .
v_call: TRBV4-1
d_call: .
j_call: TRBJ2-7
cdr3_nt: TGCGCCAGCAGCCAAGCGGCTCATTTCTCCTACGAGCAGTACTTC
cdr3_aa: CASSQAAHFSYEQYF

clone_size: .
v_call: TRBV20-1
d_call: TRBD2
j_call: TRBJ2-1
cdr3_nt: TGCAGTGCCGATTCCGGGACTAGCGGCGACAATGAGCAGTTCTTC
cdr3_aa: CSADSGTSGDNEQFF

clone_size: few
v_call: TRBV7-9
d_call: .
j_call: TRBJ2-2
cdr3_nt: TGTGCCAGCAGCATACTGGGGCGCGACGGGGAGCTGTTTTTT
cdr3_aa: CASSILGRDGELFF

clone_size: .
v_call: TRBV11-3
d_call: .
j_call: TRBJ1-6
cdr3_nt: TGTGCCAGCAGCCAGGACAGCTATAATTCACCCCTCCACTTT
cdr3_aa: CASSQDSYNSPLHF

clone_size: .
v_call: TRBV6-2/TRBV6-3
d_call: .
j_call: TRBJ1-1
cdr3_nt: TGTGCCAGCCGAACGGTAAACACTGAAGCTTTCTTT
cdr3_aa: CASRTVNTEAFF

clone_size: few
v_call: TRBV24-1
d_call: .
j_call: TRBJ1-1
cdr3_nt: TGTGCCACCAGTGGTCCTACGGGACGGCAGGACTCCGACACTGAAGCTTTCTTT
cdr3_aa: CATSGPTGRQDSDTEAFF

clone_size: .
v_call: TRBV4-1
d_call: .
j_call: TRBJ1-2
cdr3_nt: TGCGCCAGCAGCCAAGATAGACCAGGTCGTTACTATGGCTACACCTTC
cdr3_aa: CASSQDRPGRYYGYTF

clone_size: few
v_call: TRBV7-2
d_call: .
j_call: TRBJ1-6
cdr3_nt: TGTGCCAGCAGCCTTATACAGGGAGGGAATTCACCCCTCCACTTT
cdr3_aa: CASSLIQGGNSPLHF

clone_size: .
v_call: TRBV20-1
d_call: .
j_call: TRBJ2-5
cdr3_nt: TGCAGTGCCGCCGGGACCACCCGAGGGACCCAGTACTTC
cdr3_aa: CSAAGTTRGTQYF

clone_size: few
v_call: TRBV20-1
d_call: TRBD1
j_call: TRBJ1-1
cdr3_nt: TGCAGTGCTAGACATGGTGGAGGGGGCAGGACTGAAGCTTTCTTT
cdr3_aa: CSARHGGGGRTEAFF